This T cell receptor beta chain was recovered during a study of neurological immune-mediated disorders. Maryland, USA blood bank volunteers served as healthy controls. This clonotype was recorded at least ten times. No antigen is known for it. General study points: CDR3 amino acid sequences found in expanded clones were never shared across subjects, suggesting private repertoires in all groups. TCR clonal expansion peaked in HTLV-1-associated myelopathy patients and was lowest in multiple sclerosis patients.

Germline-derived CDR1 and CDR2 are MNHEY and SVGAGI. This CDR3 is built from 19 residues. V was cut by 0 bases and J by 0 bases, with 15 bases left in between. Each TCR transcript was tagged with a 10-nucleotide random UMI during 5'RACE. One entry per CDR3 protein results from TCRdb running MiXCR on the 5' RACE reads. The data show 20,000 to 25,000 distinct CDR3 sequences, approximately 6.6% seen once. Sequenced material: CD8+ T cells from blood. This TCR was recovered from a man aged 18 to 29 in good health. The chain joins TRBV6-5 to TRBJ1-6; no firm D call. This chain's CDR3 is CASSYSTGHSSSYNSPLHF. The CDR3 region has the DNA TGTGCCAGCAGTTACTCTACTGGGCACAGCAGCTCCTATAATTCACCCCTCCACTTT.